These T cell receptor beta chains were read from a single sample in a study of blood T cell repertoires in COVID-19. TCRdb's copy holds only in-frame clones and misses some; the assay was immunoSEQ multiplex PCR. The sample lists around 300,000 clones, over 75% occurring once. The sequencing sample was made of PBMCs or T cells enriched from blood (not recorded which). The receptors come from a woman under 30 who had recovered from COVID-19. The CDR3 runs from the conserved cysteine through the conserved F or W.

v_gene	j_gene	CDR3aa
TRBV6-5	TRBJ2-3	CASEEGRDTQYF
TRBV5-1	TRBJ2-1	CASSPEVGGQGYNEQFF
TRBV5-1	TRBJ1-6	CASSLIPGQGPNSPLHF
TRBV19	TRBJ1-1	CASRPRPTGGFMNTEAFF
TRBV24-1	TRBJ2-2	CATMGGSTGELFF
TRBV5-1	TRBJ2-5	CASSLSGGVDETQYF
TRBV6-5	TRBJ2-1	CASSYWASGGFNEQFF
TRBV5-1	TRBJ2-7	CASRLAGGIVREQYF
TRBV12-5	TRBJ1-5	CASGLGSQGWGQPQHF
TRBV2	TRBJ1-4	CASSGTGGEKLFF
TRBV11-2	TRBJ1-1	CASSLRDRVTEAFF
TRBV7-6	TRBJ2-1	CASSLPGVPYNEQFF
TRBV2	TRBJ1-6	CASGLRDRARSPLHF
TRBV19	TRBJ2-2	CASSISGGTGELFF
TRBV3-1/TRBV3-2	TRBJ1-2	CASSQGASYTF
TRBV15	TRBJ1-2	CATSRDRTGGGYTF
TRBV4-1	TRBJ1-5	CASSQTEDQPQHF
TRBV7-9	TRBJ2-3	CASSSKEDTQYF
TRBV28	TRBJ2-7	CASSLGGGVMYEQYF
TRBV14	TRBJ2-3	CASSQGRKGSVTDTQYF
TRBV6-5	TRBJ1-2	CASSYRGQLWGYTF
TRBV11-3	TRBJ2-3	CASSPQTGGTDTQYF
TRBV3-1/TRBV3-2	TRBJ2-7	CASSRSGTAYEQYF
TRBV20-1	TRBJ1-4	CSASQGWEKLFF